Described below is a single T cell receptor (beta chain) sequence and its context. This sample was included in a study of blood T cell repertoires in COVID-19. Across the study: Italy, Spain and the United States were the sources of the convalescent and acute COVID-19 samples. In each case, the material was cDNA or gDNA derived from T cells, B-cell-depleted T cells, or PBMCs.

In the authors' methods: Amplification of reference gene primers was used by the study to estimate nucleated cell counts. Repertoires were generated with immunoSEQ multiplex PCR, while TCRdb's copy carries only in-frame clones and drops some. D and trimming come from the DNA, and the V and J calls and clone size come from that table. Here the sample spans about 250,000 clones, approximately 80% being singletons. The CDR3 spans 17 residues. V lost 2 bases to trimming and J lost 2 bases; unmatched junction nucleotides: 6. Germline-derived CDR1 and CDR2 are MNHEY and SMNVEV (reference sequence). The sequenced sample consisted of peripheral blood. The sequence derives from a man older than 75 with acute or convalescent COVID-19. The chain carries TRBV27 and TRBJ1-2, with 12 bases that match TRBD1. The CDR3 loop reads CASSLKGTGGINYGYTF. The CDR3 DNA is TGTGCCAGCAGTTTAAAGGGGACAGGGGGCATAAACTATGGCTACACCTTC.